The 23 T cell receptor beta chains below come from one sample, sequenced in a study of radiotherapy plus CTLA-4 blockade in lung cancer. This table comes from immunoSEQ multiplex PCR, and its TCRdb copy is limited to in-frame clones, with some not included. Counted here are about 72,000 clones, approximately 82% occurring once; the ten biggest clones make up about 4%. The sample in question was peripheral blood, obtained from a patient treated with radiotherapy plus ipilimumab. Receptors originate from a human donor with non-small cell lung cancer who had a partial response to radiotherapy plus ipilimumab.

The chain joins TRBV27 to TRBJ2-7; unclear D gene. Trimming pared 5 bases from V and 1 base from J, leaving 6 bases between. The CDR3 extends over 12 amino acids. Germline V lookup: CDR1 MNHEY, CDR2 SMNVEV (reference sequence). The DNA for the CDR3 is TGTGCCAGCAGTCCCCCTTCCTACGAGCAGTACTTC. Its protein is CASSPPSYEQYF.

Comments on this clone: A read error may produce the germline difference seen at one junction end. This specimen includes other DNA sequences encoding the same CDR3. This sequence joins TRBV27 and TRBJ1-2, with D tentatively TRBD1 (5 bases). The CDR3 contains 14 residues. The V gene's germline CDR1 is MNHEY and CDR2 SMNVEV (reference sequence). This CDR3 is CASRDIDNIYGYTF. DNA of the CDR3: TGCGCCAGCAGGGATATAGACAACATCTATGGCTACACCTTC.

This chain joins TRBV9 and TRBJ2-3, with TRBD1 identical over 7 bases. The V segment lost 7 bases and the J segment 6 bases; nucleotides outside the gene matches: 8. CDR3 length: 13 amino acids. The germline CDR1 and CDR2 sequences are SGDLS and YYNGEE. The CDR3 DNA is TGTGCCAGCGGAAGTCTCAGGGGGGATACGCAGTATTTT. Translation gives CASGSLRGDTQYF.

The V call is TRBV11-2, the J call TRBJ2-5; 8 bases fit TRBD2. J lost 5 bases, V lost 1 base, and 9 bases had no gene match. Germline V gene lookup returns CDR1 SGHAT and CDR2 FQNNGV. This CDR3 has 16 amino acids. Written as DNA, the CDR3 is TGTGCCAGCAGCTTAGTTACCAGCGGGAGTTGGGAGACCCAGTACTTC. It yields the protein CASSLVTSGSWETQYF.

This CDR3 is CASSLRDRTAGSGANVLTF. CDR3 nucleotide sequence: TGTGCCAGCTCCCTCAGGGACCGGACAGCCGGCTCTGGGGCCAACGTCCTGACTTTC. V and J are TRBV18 and TRBJ2-6; D might be TRBD1 (6 bases). CDR1 and CDR2 from the germline V gene are KGHSH and LQKENI. The CDR3 runs to 19 residues. The V gene lost 6 bases and the J gene lost 0 bases, with 21 bases spanning the gap.

The chain uses TRBV7-2 and TRBJ2-2, with D maybe TRBD1 (6 bases). V lost 5 bases and J lost 6, with 16 bases in between. There are 15 residues in the CDR3. CDR1 is SGHTA and CDR2 is FQGNSA in the germline V gene. The CDR3 DNA sequence: TGTGCCAGCAGCCTGATGACAGGACCCCCCGGGGAGCTGTTTTTT. It codes for CASSLMTGPPGELFF.

The gene calls are TRBV28 and TRBJ2-1; the D gene is possibly TRBD2 (7 bases). Deletions cut 3 bases from V and 7 bases from J, with 19 bases between. Germline assignment: CDR1 MDHEN and CDR2 SYDVKM. The CDR3 length is 16 residues. CDR3 sequence: CASSFVGAGAGNEQFF. The CDR3 DNA follows: TGTGCCAGCAGTTTCGTGGGGGCGGGAGCGGGGAATGAGCAGTTCTTC.

V usage is TRBV7-2 and J usage is TRBJ2-7, with D maybe TRBD2 (6 bases). Deletions cut 4 bases from V and 1 base from J, with 11 bases between. Germline CDR1 and CDR2: SGHTA and FQGNSA. The CDR3 sequence is 14 residues long. The CDR3 DNA follows: TGTGCCAGCAGCTGGGGCGGAGGGTCCTACGAGCAGTACTTC. Its protein product is CASSWGGGSYEQYF.

The V gene is TRBV27, the J gene TRBJ2-1; a possible D gene is TRBD2 (6 bases). Germline-derived CDR1 and CDR2 are MNHEY and SMNVEV (reference sequence). CDR3 length equals 13 residues. Deletions cut 0 bases from V and 10 bases from J, with 10 bases between. CDR3 sequence: CASSLSGRGEQFF. In nucleotides, the CDR3 is TGTGCCAGCAGTTTATCGGGGCGGGGAGAGCAGTTCTTC.

Remarks on this clone: The same CDR3 arises from other DNA sequences in this sample as well. This chain links TRBV7-3 with TRBJ2-5; the D gene is possibly TRBD2 (5 bases). The CDR3 contains 13 residues. Trimming took off 6 bases at V and 1 base at J, with 9 bases between the two ends. Germline-derived CDR1 and CDR2 are SGHTA and FQGTGA. The CDR3 sequence: CASSQEVQETQYF. The CDR3 region has the DNA TGTGCCAGCAGTCAGGAGGTCCAAGAGACCCAGTACTTC.

The chain employs TRBV6-6 and TRBJ1-3; a possible D gene is TRBD1 (6 bases). V lost 6 bases to trimming and J lost 0 bases, with 9 bases between them. CDR3 size: 14 residues. CDR1 and CDR2 (germline): MNHNY, SVGAGI (reference sequence). The CDR3 nucleotides are TGTGCCAGCAGGGGGACAACCTCTGGAAACACCATATATTTT. Translated, it gives CASRGTTSGNTIYF.

This clone has a handful of counts. The gene calls are TRBV28 and TRBJ1-1; possible D gene TRBD1, 6 bases. Trimming left V 5 bases short and J 1 base short, with 8 bases between. The CDR3 runs to 13 residues. The germline V gene has CDR1 MDHEN and CDR2 SYDVKM. As DNA, the CDR3 is TGTGCCAGCAGTCTACAGGGGAACACTGAAGCTTTCTTT. Its translation: CASSLQGNTEAFF.

The rearrangement uses TRBV5-4 and TRBJ1-2; TRBD1 is a possible D gene (6 bases). Trimming removed 3 bases from V and 2 bases from J, with 8 bases in between. The CDR3 contains 13 residues. The germline CDR1 and CDR2 sequences are SGHNT and YYREEE (reference sequence). The chain's CDR3 is CASSSQGNYGYTF. As DNA, the CDR3 is TGTGCCAGCAGCTCCCAGGGGAACTATGGCTACACCTTC.

This sequence joins TRBV5-1 and TRBJ1-1; weak D call: TRBD1 (6 bases). Germline V gene lookup returns CDR1 SGHRS and CDR2 YFSETQ. This CDR3 is 15 amino acids long. V was clipped by 0 bases and J by 5 bases, with 14 bases between them. CDR3 residues: CASSLVAGEWTEAFF. The CDR3 nucleotides read TGCGCCAGCAGCTTGGTGGCAGGGGAGTGGACTGAAGCTTTCTTT.

V gene TRBV5-1 combines with J gene TRBJ1-4, with TRBD1 matching over 7 bases. This CDR3 has 14 amino acids. Germline loops: CDR1 SGHRS, CDR2 YFSETQ. V gave up 0 bases and J gave up 8 bases; unmatched junction bases: 4. CDR3 loop: CASSLGQGPEKLFF. DNA for the CDR3: TGCGCCAGCAGCTTGGGACAGGGACCCGAAAAACTGTTTTTT.

This chain joins TRBV5-1 and TRBJ2-1; 8 nucleotides align to TRBD2. This CDR3 comprises 18 residues. Germline V lookup: CDR1 SGHRS, CDR2 YFSETQ. J lost 0 bases, V lost 4 bases, and 12 bases had no gene match. In DNA, the CDR3 is TGCGCCAGCAGCCCCGCGATCAGGCGGGAGGACTCCTACAATGAGCAGTTCTTC. Protein product: CASSPAIRREDSYNEQFF.

V gene TRBV18 combines with J gene TRBJ2-3; 12 bases are shared with TRBD2. CDR1 is KGHSH and CDR2 is LQKENI in the germline V gene. CDR3 size: 18 residues. Trimming cost V 3 bases and J 0 bases; bases outside gene matches: 7. The CDR3 spells CASSPTGTSGLSTDTQYF. The DNA for the CDR3 is TGTGCCAGCTCACCGACCGGGACTAGCGGGCTTAGCACAGATACGCAGTATTTT.

The chain carries TRBV11-2 and TRBJ2-3; 13 positions agree with TRBD2. The CDR3 consists of 14 residues. Trimming removed 7 bases from V and 9 bases from J; junction bases left unmatched: 7. Per the germline V gene, CDR1 is SGHAT and CDR2 is FQNNGV. CDR3 in amino acids: CASISGTSGITQYF. The CDR3, as DNA: TGTGCCAGCATCTCCGGGACTAGCGGGATAACGCAGTATTTT.

This sequence joins TRBV18 and TRBJ2-1; 7 nucleotides line up with TRBD1. CDR3 length: 14 amino acids. Germline V gene sequence: CDR1 KGHSH, CDR2 LQKENI. The junction had 7 bases not matched to a gene; V was cut back by 4 bases and J by 7 bases. The CDR3 DNA follows: TGTGCCAGCTCACGACAGGGAAGTGTTAATGAGCAGTTCTTC. It is translated as CASSRQGSVNEQFF.

This rearrangement joins TRBV5-1 to TRBJ2-1, with 7 bases that match TRBD1. With 2 bases clipped from V and 5 bases from J, the junction kept 13 bases outside the gene matches. Germline V gene sequence: CDR1 SGHRS, CDR2 YFSETQ. CDR3 length: 17 amino acids. CDR3 coding DNA: TGCGCCAGCAGCTTATGGCAGGGGGACCTTCAAAACAATGAGCAGTTCTTC. Amino acids: CASSLWQGDLQNNEQFF.

The V call is TRBV9, the J call TRBJ2-1, with a tentative D call TRBD1 (6 bases). The V gene lost 6 bases and the J gene lost 3 bases, with 10 bases spanning the gap. CDR1 and CDR2 (germline): SGDLS, YYNGEE. This CDR3 has 13 amino acids. The CDR3 coding sequence is TGTGCCAGCAAGGGGGTCAGCTACAATGAGCAGTTCTTC. It is translated as CASKGVSYNEQFF.

This clone was seen a handful of times. The chain recombines TRBV7-3 with TRBJ2-3; maybe TRBD2 (5 bases). V was cut by 5 bases and J by 2 bases, with 5 bases left in between. In germline, CDR1 is SGHTA, CDR2 FQGTGA. This CDR3 has 12 residues. The CDR3 is CASSRDTDTQYF. CDR3 bases: TGTGCCAGCAGCCGGGACACAGATACGCAGTATTTT.

The chain recombines TRBV2 with TRBJ1-5; D may be TRBD1 (5 bases). The CDR3 extends over 14 amino acids. Trimming cost V 7 bases and J 2 bases, with 12 bases left between them. Germline loops: CDR1 SNHLY, CDR2 FYNNEI. Here the CDR3 reads CASTPGRGNQPQHF. The DNA for the CDR3 is TGTGCCAGCACCCCGGGCAGGGGCAATCAGCCCCAGCATTTT.